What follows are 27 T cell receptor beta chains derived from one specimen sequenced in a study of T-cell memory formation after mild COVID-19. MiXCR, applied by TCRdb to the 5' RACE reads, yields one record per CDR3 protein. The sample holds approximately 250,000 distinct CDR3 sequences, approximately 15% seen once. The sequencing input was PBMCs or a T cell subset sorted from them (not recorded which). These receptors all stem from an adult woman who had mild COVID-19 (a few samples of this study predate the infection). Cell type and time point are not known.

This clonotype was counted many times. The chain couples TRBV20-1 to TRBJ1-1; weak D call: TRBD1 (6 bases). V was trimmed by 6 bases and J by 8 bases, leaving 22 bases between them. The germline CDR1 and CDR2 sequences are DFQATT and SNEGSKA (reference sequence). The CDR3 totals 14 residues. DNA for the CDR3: TGCAGTGCGGCCGGGGGCAACCCGTCCAAGGAAGCTTTCTTT. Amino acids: CSAAGGNPSKEAFF.

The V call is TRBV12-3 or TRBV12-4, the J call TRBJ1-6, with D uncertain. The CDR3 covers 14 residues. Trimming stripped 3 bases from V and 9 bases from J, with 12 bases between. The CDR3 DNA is TGTGCCAGCAGTTTGCGGCCCTCCCGTTCACCCCTCCACTTT. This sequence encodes CASSLRPSRSPLHF.

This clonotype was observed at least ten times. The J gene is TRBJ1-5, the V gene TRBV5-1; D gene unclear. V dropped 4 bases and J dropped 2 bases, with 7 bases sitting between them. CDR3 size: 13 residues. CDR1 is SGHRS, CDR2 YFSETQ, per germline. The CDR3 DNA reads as TGCGCCAGCAGCCCTAGGGGCAATCAGCCCCAGCATTTT. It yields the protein CASSPRGNQPQHF.

CDR3 protein: CSARDFFEQYF. The CDR3 DNA follows: TGCAGTGCTAGAGATTTTTTTGAGCAGTACTTC. The V call is TRBV20-1, the J call TRBJ2-7; D gene unclear. Looked up from germline, CDR1 is DFQATT and CDR2 is SNEGSKA (reference sequence). The CDR3 runs to 11 residues. V lost 0 bases, J lost 7 bases, and 7 bases lay in between.

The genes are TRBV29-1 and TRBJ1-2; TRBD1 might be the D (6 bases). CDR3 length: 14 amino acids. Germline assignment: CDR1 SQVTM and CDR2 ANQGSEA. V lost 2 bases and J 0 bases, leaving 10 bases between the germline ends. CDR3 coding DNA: TGCAGCGTTGAAAAGGACAGAGCTAACTATGGCTACACCTTC. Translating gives CSVEKDRANYGYTF.

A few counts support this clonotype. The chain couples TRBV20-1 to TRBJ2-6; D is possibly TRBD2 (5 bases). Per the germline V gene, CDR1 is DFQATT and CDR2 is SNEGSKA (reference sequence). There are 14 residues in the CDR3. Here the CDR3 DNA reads TGCAGCGGGAAAGGGCGCTCTGGGGCCAACGTCCTGACTTTC. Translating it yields CSGKGRSGANVLTF.

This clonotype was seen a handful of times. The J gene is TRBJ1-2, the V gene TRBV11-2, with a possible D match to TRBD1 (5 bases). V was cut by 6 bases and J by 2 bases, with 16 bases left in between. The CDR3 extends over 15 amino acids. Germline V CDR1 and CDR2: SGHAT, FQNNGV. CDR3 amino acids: CASRPLQGGNYGYTF. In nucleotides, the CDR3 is TGTGCCAGCAGACCTCTCCAGGGAGGCAACTATGGCTACACCTTC. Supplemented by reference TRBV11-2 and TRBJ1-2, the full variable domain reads EAGVAQSPRYKIIEKRQSVAFWCNPISGHATLYWYQQILGQGPKLLIQFQNNGVVDDSQLPKDRFSAERLKGVDSTLKIQPAKLEDSAVYLCASRPLQGGNYGYTFGSGTRLTVV.

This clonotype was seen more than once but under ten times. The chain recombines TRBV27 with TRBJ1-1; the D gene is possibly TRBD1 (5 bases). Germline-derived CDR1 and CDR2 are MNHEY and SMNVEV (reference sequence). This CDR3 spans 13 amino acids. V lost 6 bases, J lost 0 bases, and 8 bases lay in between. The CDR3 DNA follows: TGTGCCAGCAGGGTAGGGGTGAACACTGAAGCTTTCTTT. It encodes CASRVGVNTEAFF.

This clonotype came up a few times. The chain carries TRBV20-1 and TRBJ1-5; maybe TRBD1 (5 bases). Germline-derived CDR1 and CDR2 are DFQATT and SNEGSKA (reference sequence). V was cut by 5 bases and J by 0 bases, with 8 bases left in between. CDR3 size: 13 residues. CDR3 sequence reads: CSARQNSNQPQHF. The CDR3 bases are TGCAGTGCTCGACAGAATAGCAATCAGCCCCAGCATTTT.

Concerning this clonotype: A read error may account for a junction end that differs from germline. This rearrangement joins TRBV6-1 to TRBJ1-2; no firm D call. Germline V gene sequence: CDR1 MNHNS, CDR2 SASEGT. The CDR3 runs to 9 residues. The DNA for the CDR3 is TGTGCCAGCAGTGCCGGACGCCAATTC. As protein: CASSAGRQF.

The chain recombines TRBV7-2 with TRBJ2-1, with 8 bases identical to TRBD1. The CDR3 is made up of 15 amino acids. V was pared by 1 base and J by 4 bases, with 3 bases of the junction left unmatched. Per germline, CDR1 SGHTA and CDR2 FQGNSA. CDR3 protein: CASSLGGDRYNEQFF. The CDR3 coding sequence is TGTGCCAGCAGCTTAGGGGGGGACAGGTACAATGAGCAGTTCTTC.

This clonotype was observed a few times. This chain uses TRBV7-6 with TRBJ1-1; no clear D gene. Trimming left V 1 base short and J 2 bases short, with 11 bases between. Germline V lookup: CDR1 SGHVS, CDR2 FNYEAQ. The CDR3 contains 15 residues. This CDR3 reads CASSLVLGINTEAFF. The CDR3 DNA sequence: TGTGCCAGCAGCTTAGTTTTGGGAATTAACACTGAAGCTTTCTTT.

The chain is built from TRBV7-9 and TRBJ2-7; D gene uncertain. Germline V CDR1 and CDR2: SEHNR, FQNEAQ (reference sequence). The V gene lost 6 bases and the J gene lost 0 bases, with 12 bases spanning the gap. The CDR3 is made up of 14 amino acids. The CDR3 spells CASRPRQDSYEQYF. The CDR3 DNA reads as TGTGCCAGCAGACCCCGCCAGGACTCCTACGAGCAGTACTTC.

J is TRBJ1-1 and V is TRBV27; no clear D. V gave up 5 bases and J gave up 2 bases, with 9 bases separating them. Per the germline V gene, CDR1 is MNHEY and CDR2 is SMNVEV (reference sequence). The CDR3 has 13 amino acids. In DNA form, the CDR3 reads TGTGCCAGCAGTATAAACCGAAACACTGAAGCTTTCTTT. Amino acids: CASSINRNTEAFF.

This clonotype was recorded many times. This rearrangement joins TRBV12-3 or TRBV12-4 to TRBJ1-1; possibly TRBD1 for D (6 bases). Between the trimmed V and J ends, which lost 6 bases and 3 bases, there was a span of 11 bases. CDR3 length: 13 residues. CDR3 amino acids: CASSLRGDTEAFF. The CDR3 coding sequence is TGTGCCAGCAGCTTGAGGGGGGACACTGAAGCTTTCTTT.

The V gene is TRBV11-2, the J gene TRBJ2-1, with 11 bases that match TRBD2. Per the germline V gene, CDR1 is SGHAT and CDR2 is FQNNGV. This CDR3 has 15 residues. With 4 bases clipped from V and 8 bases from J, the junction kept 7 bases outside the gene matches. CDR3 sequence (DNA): TGTGCCAGCAGCTGGTATAGCGGGAGGGCCGATGAGCAGTTCTTC. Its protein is CASSWYSGRADEQFF. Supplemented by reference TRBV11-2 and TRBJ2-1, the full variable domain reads EAGVAQSPRYKIIEKRQSVAFWCNPISGHATLYWYQQILGQGPKLLIQFQNNGVVDDSQLPKDRFSAERLKGVDSTLKIQPAKLEDSAVYLCASSWYSGRADEQFFGPGTRLTVL.

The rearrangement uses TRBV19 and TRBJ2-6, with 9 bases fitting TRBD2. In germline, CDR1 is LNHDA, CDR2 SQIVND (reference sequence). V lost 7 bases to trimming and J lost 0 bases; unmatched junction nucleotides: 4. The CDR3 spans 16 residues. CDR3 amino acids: CASKSGGNSGANVLTF. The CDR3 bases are TGTGCCAGTAAAAGCGGGGGGAACTCTGGGGCCAACGTCCTGACTTTC.

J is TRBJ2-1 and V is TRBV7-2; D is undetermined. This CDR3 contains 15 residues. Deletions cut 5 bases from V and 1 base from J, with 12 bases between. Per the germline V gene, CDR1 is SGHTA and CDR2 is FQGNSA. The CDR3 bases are TGTGCCAGCAGCCAACAGAGGTCTTCCTACAATGAGCAGTTCTTC. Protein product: CASSQQRSSYNEQFF.

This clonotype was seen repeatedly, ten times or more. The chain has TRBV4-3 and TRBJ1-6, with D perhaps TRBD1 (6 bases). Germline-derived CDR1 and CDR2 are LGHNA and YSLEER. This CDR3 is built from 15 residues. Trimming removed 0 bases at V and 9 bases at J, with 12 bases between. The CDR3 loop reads CASSQEWGATSPLHF. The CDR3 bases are TGCGCCAGCAGCCAAGAATGGGGGGCCACTTCACCCCTCCACTTT.

The CDR3 loop is CASSNLKGGYTEAFF. In DNA, the CDR3 is TGCGCCAGCAGCAACCTTAAGGGAGGGTATACTGAAGCTTTCTTT. The chain has TRBV4-1 and TRBJ1-1; D gene unclear. CDR1 and CDR2 (germline): MGHRA, YSYEKL. The germline V and J ends were trimmed by 5 bases and 5 bases, with 18 bases remaining between them. The CDR3 length is 15 residues.

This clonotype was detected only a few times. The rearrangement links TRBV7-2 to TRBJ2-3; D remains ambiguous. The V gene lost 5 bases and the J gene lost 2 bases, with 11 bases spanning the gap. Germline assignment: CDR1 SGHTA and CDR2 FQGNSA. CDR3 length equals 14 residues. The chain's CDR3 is CASSPRIITDTQYF. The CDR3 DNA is TGTGCCAGCAGCCCACGTATCATCACAGATACGCAGTATTTT.

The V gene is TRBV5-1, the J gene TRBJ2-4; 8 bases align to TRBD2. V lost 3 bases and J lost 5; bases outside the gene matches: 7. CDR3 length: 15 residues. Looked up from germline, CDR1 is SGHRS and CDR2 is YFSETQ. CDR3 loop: CASSSLGGGQNIQYF. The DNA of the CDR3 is TGCGCCAGCAGCTCTCTCGGGGGGGGCCAAAACATTCAGTACTTC.

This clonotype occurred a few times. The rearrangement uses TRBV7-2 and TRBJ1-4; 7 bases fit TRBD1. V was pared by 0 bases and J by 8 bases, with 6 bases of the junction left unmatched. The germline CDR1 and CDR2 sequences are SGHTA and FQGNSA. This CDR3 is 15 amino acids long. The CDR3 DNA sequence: TGTGCCAGCAGCTTAGCTAGGGGGCTTGGGGAAAAACTGTTTTTT. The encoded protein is CASSLARGLGEKLFF. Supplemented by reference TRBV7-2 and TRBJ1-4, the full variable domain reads GAGVSQSPSNKVTEKGKDVELRCDPISGHTALYWYRQSLGQGLEFLIYFQGNSAPDKSGLPSDRFSAERTGGSVSTLTIQRTQQEDSAVYLCASSLARGLGEKLFFGSGTQLSVL.

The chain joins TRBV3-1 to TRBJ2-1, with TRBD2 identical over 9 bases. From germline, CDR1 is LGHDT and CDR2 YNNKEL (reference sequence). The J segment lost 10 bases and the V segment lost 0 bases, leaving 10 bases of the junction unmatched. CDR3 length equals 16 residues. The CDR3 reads CASSQELRGGLAEQFF. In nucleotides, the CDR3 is TGTGCCAGCAGCCAAGAGTTGCGGGGGGGTCTTGCGGAGCAGTTCTTC.

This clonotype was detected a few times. CDR3 sequence reads: CASSVGGRHKDYGYTF. CDR3 nucleotides: TGTGCCAGCAGCGTAGGCGGCCGACATAAGGACTATGGCTACACCTTC. The chain is built from TRBV9 and TRBJ1-2; no clear D. Germline lookup yields CDR1 SGDLS and CDR2 YYNGEE. Trimming pared 0 bases from V and 3 bases from J, leaving 15 bases between. The CDR3 totals 16 residues.

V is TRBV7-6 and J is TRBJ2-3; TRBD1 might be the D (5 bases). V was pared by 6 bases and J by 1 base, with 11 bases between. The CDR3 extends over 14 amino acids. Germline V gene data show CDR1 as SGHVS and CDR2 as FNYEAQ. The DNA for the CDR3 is TGTGCCAGCAGGCCCCAGGGTGGCACAGATACGCAGTATTTT. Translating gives CASRPQGGTDTQYF.

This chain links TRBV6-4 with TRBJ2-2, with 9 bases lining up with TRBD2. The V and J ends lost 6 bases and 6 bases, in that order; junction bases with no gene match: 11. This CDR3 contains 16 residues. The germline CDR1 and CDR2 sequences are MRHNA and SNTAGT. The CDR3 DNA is TGTGCCAGCAGCCCTCAGGCTCTAGCGGGGTCCGGGGAGCTGTTTTTT. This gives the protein CASSPQALAGSGELFF.